These 9 T cell receptor beta chains were sequenced from one sample in a study of T-cell memory formation after mild COVID-19. MiXCR, run by TCRdb on the 5' RACE reads, gives a single entry per CDR3 protein. The sample includes approximately 150,000 distinct CDR3 sequences, approximately 5.7% of them seen just once. What was sequenced was PBMCs or a T cell subset sorted from them (not recorded which). These receptors were obtained from an adult woman who had mild COVID-19 (a few samples of this study predate the infection). Cell type and time point are not known.

This clonotype was counted at least ten times. The rearrangement uses TRBV12-3 or TRBV12-4 and TRBJ2-1, with TRBD2 matching over 14 bases. The V segment lost 5 bases and the J segment 6 bases; nucleotides outside the gene matches: 9. The CDR3 extends over 17 amino acids. The CDR3 DNA follows: TGTGCCAGCAGTAGGGGGACTAGCGGGAGTCTAGGCAATGAGCAGTTCTTC. Protein: CASSRGTSGSLGNEQFF.

V and J are TRBV12-3 or TRBV12-4 and TRBJ1-2, with D possibly being TRBD1 (5 bases). V gave up 4 bases and J gave up 4 bases, with 10 bases separating them. The CDR3 has 13 amino acids. The CDR3 region is CASSSRVLYGYTF. Written as DNA, the CDR3 is TGTGCCAGCAGTTCCAGGGTTCTCTATGGCTACACCTTC.

This clonotype has at least ten counts. This chain links TRBV20-1 with TRBJ1-2, with 8 bases matching TRBD1. The CDR3 is 12 residues long. The V and J ends lost 5 bases and 8 bases, in that order; junction bases with no gene match: 7. Germline V gene sequence: CDR1 DFQATT, CDR2 SNEGSKA (reference sequence). CDR3 region: CSARGTGGGYTF. CDR3 DNA sequence: TGCAGTGCTCGTGGGACAGGTGGCGGCTACACCTTC.

The chain uses TRBV12-3 or TRBV12-4 and TRBJ2-3; TRBD2 matches at 10 bases. J was trimmed by 2 bases and V by 4 bases; bases with no gene match: 3. This CDR3 is 15 amino acids long. The chain's CDR3 is CASSYSGGFTDTQYF. The DNA for the CDR3 is TGTGCCAGCAGTTATAGCGGGGGGTTCACAGATACGCAGTATTTT.

There are many counts of this clonotype. The chain uses TRBV25-1 and TRBJ2-1, with D possibly being TRBD2 (6 bases). Germline V lookup: CDR1 MGHDK, CDR2 SYGVNS. V lost 3 bases and J 5 bases, leaving 14 bases between the germline ends. CDR3 length: 15 amino acids. The CDR3 sequence is CASSEPGGPHNEQFF. The CDR3, as DNA: TGTGCCAGCAGTGAGCCCGGAGGGCCACACAATGAGCAGTTCTTC.

The rearrangement joins TRBV4-2 to TRBJ2-2; TRBD2 matches 13 bases. This CDR3 has 17 residues. The V segment lost 4 bases and the J segment 4 bases; nucleotides outside the gene matches: 6. Germline CDR1 and CDR2: LGHNA and YNFKEQ. The CDR3 sequence: CASSLGLAGVGTGELFF. The CDR3, as DNA: TGTGCCAGCAGCCTCGGACTAGCGGGAGTGGGCACCGGGGAGCTGTTTTTT.

This clonotype turned up a few times. This rearrangement joins TRBV19 to TRBJ2-1; no firm D call. Germline V gene lookup returns CDR1 LNHDA and CDR2 SQIVND (reference sequence). Trimming took 10 bases from V and 7 from J, leaving 23 bases between them. The CDR3 consists of 15 residues. The CDR3 is CATQSISPIYNEQFF. CDR3 nucleotides: TGTGCCACCCAATCCATCTCCCCTATCTATAATGAGCAGTTCTTC.

This clonotype was seen more than once but under ten times. CDR3: CASSQDLTVIGELFF. The CDR3 DNA reads TGCGCCAGCAGCCAAGATCTAACAGTTATCGGGGAGCTGTTTTTT. The gene calls are TRBV4-3 and TRBJ2-2; D is unclear. Trimming stripped 0 bases from V and 7 bases from J, with 12 bases between. Germline assignment: CDR1 LGHNA and CDR2 YSLEER. CDR3 size: 15 residues.

The genes are TRBV24-1 and TRBJ1-5; D unresolved. Trimming cost V 2 bases and J 4 bases, with 11 bases left between them. Germline V gene data show CDR1 as KGHDR and CDR2 as SFDVKD. This CDR3 is built from 15 residues. CDR3 sequence reads: CATSDSRRQNQPQHF. The CDR3, as DNA: TGTGCCACCAGTGATTCTCGACGGCAAAATCAGCCCCAGCATTTT.